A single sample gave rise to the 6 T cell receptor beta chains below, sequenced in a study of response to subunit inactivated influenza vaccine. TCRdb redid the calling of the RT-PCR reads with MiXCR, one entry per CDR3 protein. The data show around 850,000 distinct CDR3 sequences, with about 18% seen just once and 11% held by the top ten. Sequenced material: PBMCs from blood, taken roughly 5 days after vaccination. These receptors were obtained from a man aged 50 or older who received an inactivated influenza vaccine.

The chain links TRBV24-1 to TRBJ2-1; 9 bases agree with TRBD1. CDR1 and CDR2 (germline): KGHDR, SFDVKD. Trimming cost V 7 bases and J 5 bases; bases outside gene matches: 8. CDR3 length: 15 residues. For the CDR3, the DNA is TGTGCCACCAGCCTGACAGGGGGATTTGACAATGAGCAGTTCTTC. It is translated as CATSLTGGFDNEQFF.

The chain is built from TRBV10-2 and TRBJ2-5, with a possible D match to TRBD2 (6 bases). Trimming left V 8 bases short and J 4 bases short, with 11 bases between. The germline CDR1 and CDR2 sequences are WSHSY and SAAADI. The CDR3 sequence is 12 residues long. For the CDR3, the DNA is TGCGCCAGCGGAGGGTCCAGAGAGACCCAGTACTTC. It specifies CASGGSRETQYF.

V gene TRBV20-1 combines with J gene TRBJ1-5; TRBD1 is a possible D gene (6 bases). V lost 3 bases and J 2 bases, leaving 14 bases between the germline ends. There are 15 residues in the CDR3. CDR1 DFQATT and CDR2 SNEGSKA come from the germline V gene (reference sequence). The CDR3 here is CSASSGQSGNQPQHF. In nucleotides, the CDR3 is TGCAGTGCTAGCTCCGGACAGTCAGGCAATCAGCCCCAGCATTTT.

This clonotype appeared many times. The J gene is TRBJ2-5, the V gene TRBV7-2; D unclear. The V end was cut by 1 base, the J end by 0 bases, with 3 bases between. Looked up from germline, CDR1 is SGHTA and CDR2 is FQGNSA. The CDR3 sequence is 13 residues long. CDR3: CASSLGYQETQYF. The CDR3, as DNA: TGTGCCAGCAGCTTAGGGTACCAAGAGACCCAGTACTTC.

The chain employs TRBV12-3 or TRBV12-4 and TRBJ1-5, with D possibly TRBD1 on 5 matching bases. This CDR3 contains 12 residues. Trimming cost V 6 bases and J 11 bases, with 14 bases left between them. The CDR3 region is CASSNGAGTQHF. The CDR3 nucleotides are TGTGCCAGCAGCAACGGGGCGGGGACCCAGCATTTT.

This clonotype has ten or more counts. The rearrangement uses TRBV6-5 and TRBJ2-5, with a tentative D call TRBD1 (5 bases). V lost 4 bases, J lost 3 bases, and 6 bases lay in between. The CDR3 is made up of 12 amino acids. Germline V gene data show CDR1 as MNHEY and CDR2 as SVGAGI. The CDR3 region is CASSSREETQYF. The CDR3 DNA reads TGTGCCAGCAGTTCCAGGGAAGAGACCCAGTACTTC.